The clone carrying this T cell receptor (beta chain) was counted at least ten times. Its antigen is currently unknown. The data belong to a study of regulatory T cells in long-lasting Graves disease. CDR3 length equals 14 residues. The germline gives CDR1 SEHNR, CDR2 FQNEAQ (reference sequence). V dropped 7 bases and J dropped 5 bases, with 17 bases sitting between them. Library construction for TCR beta used iRepertoire HTBI primers and Arm-PCR of CDR3 regions. One entry per CDR3 protein, called by TCRdb with MiXCR from the multiplex PCR reads. The sample has a few hundred thousand distinct CDR3 sequences; approximately 12% are singletons. This sample's time point: newly diagnosed GD, antithyroid drugs for less than 3 months. PBMCs were the source of the RNA used for TCR sequencing. Study-level points and caveats: Persistent patients shared more public clonotypes (about 2,600) than new patients (roughly 970). Persistent disease exhibited a predilection for TRBV28, TRBJ1-2 and TRBJ2-5.

The same sample was also studied in work on T cells in Graves' hyperthyroidism and ophthalmopathy. That study reports: Not enrolled were patients with uncontrolled infection, other autoimmune disease, pregnancy or lactation. TCR CDR3 regions were first amplified by RT-PCR with HTBI primers.

This specimen consisted of peripheral blood mononuclear cells (PBMCs), obtained at new diagnosis, from a patient treated with antithyroid drugs. The clonotype originates from a woman between 18 and 29 years old with Graves disease. The chain recombines TRBV7-9 with TRBJ2-5; no clear D gene. This CDR3 reads CASKHLAALETQYF. The DNA for the CDR3 is TGTGCCAGCAAACACCTCGCGGCTTTGGAGACCCAGTACTTC. Supplemented by reference TRBV7-9 and TRBJ2-5, the full variable domain reads DTGVSQNPRHKITKRGQNVTFRCDPISEHNRLYWYRQTLGQGPEFLTYFQNEAQLEKSRLLSDRFSAERPKGSFSTLEIQRTEQGDSAMYLCASKHLAALETQYFGPGTRLLVL.